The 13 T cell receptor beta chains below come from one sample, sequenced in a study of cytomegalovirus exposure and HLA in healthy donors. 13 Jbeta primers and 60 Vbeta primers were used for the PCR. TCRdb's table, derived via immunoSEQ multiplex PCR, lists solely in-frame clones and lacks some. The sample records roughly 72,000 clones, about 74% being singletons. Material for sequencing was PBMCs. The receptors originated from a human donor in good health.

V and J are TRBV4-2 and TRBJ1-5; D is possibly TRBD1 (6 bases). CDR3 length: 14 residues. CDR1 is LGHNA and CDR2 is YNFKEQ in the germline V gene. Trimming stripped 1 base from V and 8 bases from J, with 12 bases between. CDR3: CASSQVTGSEPQHF. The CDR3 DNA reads TGTGCCAGCAGCCAAGTTACAGGGAGTGAGCCCCAGCATTTT.

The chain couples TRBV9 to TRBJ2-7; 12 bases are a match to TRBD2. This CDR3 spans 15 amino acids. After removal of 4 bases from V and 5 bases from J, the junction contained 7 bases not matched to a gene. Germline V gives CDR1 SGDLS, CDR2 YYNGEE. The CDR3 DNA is TGTGCCAGCAGCCTTGGACTAGCGGGATCTAACGAGCAGTACTTC. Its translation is CASSLGLAGSNEQYF.

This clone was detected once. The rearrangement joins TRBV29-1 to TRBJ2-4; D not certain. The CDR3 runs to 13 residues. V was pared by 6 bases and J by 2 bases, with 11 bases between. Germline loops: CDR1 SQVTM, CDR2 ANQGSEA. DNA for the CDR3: TGCAGCGTCCCCGGAGAGACCAAAAACATTCAGTACTTC. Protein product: CSVPGETKNIQYF.

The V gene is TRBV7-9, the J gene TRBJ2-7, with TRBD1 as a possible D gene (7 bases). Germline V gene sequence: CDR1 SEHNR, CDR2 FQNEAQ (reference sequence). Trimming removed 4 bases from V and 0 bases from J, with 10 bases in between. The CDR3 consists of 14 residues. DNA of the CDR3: TGTGCCAGCAGCTCGGGGGACAGCTCCTACGAGCAGTACTTC. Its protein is CASSSGDSSYEQYF.

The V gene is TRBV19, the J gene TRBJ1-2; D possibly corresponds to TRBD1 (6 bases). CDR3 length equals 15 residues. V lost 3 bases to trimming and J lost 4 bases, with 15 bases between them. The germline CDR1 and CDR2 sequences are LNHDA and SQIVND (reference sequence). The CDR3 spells CASSIGQWIGYGYTF. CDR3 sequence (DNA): TGTGCCAGTAGTATTGGACAGTGGATAGGCTATGGCTACACCTTC.

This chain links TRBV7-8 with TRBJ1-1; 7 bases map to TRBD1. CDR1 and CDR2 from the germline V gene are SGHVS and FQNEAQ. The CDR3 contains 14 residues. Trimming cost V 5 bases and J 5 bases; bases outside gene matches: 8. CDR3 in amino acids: CASSPQGYKTEAFF. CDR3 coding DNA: TGTGCCAGCAGCCCACAGGGGTACAAGACTGAAGCTTTCTTT.

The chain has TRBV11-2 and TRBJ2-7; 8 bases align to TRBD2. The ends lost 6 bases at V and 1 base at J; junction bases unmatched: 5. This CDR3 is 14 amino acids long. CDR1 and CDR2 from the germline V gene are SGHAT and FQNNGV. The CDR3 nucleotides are TGTGCCAGCAGTTACAGCGGGAGATCCTACGAGCAGTACTTC. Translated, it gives CASSYSGRSYEQYF.

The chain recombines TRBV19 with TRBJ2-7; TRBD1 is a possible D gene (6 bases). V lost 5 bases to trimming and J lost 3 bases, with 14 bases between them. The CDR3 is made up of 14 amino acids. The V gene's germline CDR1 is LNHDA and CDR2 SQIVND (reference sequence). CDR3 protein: CASSFRTEGYEQYF. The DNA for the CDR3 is TGTGCCAGTAGTTTCCGGACAGAGGGCTACGAGCAGTACTTC.

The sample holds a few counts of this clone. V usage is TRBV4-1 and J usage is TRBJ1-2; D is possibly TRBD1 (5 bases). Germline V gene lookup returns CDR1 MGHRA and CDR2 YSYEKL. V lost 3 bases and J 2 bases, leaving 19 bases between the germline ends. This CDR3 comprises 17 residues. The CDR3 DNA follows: TGCGCCAGCAGCCAGACGCCCTACAGGACCCCGAACTATGGCTACACCTTC. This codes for CASSQTPYRTPNYGYTF.

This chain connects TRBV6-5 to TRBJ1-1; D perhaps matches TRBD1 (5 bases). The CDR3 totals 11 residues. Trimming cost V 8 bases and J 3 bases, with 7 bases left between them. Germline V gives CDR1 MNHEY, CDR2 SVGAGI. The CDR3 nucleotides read TGTGCCAGCCGGGGGTACACTGAAGCTTTCTTT. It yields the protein CASRGYTEAFF.

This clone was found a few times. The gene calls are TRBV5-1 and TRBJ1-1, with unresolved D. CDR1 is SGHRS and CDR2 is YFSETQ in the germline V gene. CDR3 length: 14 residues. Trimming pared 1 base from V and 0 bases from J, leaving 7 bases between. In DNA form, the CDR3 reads TGCGCCAGCAGCTTGTCGGGGATGAACACTGAAGCTTTCTTT. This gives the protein CASSLSGMNTEAFF.

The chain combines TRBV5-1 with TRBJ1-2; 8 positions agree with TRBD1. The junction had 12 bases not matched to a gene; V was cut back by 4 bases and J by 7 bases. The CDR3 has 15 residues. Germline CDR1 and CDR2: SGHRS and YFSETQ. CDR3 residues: CASSPLPGQGRGYTF. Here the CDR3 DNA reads TGCGCCAGCAGCCCCCTCCCAGGACAGGGTCGTGGCTACACCTTC.

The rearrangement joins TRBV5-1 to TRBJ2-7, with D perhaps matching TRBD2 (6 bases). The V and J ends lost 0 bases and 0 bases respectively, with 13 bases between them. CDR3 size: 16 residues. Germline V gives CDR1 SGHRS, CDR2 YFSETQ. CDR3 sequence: CASSLEGGISSYEQYF. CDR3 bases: TGCGCCAGCAGCTTGGAGGGAGGAATCAGCTCCTACGAGCAGTACTTC.